This TCR beta chain came from a study of blood T cell repertoires in COVID-19. About the study: Sites across the United States, Italy and Spain contributed samples from acute and convalescent COVID-19. PBMCs, B-cell-depleted T cells, or T cells were the source of the cDNA or gDNA that made up the material.

Germline trimming cut 1 base from V and 0 bases from J; bases unmatched to any gene: 9. Germline CDR1 GTSNPN, CDR2 SVGIG (reference sequence). The CDR3 sequence is 17 residues long. As handled by the study authors: Reference gene primer amplification in the assay estimated nucleated cell counts. The repertoire was sequenced with immunoSEQ multiplex PCR; TCRdb's copy has only in-frame clones and lacks some. The DNA gave D and trimming, while V, J and clone size come from that table. The table lists about 88,000 clones, around nine tenths of them singletons. This chain joins TRBV30 and TRBJ2-5, with 9 positions matching TRBD1. The sequence derives from a woman older than 75 with acute or convalescent COVID-19. Material: peripheral blood. This chain's CDR3 is CAWSEGGTGTYQETQYF. CDR3 coding DNA: TGTGCCTGGAGTGAAGGCGGGACAGGGACGTACCAAGAGACCCAGTACTTC.